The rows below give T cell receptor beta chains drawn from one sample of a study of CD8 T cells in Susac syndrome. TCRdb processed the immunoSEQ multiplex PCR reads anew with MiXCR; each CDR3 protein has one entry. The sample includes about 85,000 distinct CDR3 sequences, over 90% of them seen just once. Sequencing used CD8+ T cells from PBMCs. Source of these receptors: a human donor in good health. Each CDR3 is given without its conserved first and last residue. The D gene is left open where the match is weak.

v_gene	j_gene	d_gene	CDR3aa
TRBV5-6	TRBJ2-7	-	ASSLFGIHEQY
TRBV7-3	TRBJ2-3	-	ASSIFTGPDTQY
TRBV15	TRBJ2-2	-	ATSRSRGGTGELF
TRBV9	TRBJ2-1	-	ASSVGSQDEQF
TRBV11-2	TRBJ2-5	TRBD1	ASSLDFGDRGPETQY
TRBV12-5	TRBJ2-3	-	ASGLQAGKAQY
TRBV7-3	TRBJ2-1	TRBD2	ASSVAGVAYNEQF
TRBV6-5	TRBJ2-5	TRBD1	ASSYSAGGGETQY
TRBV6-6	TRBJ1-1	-	ASSFVDWVEAF
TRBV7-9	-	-	ASSQALGPDTQH
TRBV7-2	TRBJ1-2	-	ASSGDAYGYT
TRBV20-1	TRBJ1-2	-	SATNYGYT
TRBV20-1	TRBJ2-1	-	SATLRGSPSYNEQF
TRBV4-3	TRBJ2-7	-	ASSQEAGSSYEQY
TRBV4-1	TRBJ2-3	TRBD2	ASSQVVGTSGEYFADTQY
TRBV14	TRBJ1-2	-	ASSQDTGANYGYT
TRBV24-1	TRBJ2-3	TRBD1	ATSDRQGNFGTQY
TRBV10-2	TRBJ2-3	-	ASSPTTAGTDTQY
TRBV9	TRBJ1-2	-	ASSVDTREKET
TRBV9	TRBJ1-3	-	ASSVDSPGNTIY
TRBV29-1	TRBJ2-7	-	SVEEGYRKTYEQY
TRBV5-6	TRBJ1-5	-	ASSLGPNFLNQPQH
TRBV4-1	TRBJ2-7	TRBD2	ASSQGRGNEQY
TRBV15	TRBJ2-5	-	ATSSYRQETQY
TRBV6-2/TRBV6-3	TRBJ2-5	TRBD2	ASRTGLAMLETQY
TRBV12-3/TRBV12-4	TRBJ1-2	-	ASSPPEGSMDGYT
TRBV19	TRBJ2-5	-	ASSIALAQETQY
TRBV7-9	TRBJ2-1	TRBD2	ASSPLAGGSDEQF
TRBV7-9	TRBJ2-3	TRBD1	ASSRTGASTDTQY
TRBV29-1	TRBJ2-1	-	SFVGGLAYNEQF
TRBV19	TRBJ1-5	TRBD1	ASSQTGGSNQPQH